The 11 T cell receptor beta chains in this list originate from one sample, sequenced in a study of blood T cells in healthy people across ages. Primed by a sample-barcoded 5' primer and a J-beta primer mix, a second PCR proceeded for roughly 7 to 12 cycles. TCRdb re-called the 5' RACE reads with MiXCR, one entry per CDR3 protein. The sample consists of 850,000 to 1,300,000 distinct CDR3 sequences, 45% of them appearing once. Sequenced input: blood. These receptors were obtained from a woman aged 55-70 years in good health.

The V gene is TRBV14, the J gene TRBJ1-4; D is unclear. V lost 0 bases and J 1 base, leaving 12 bases between the germline ends. This CDR3 comprises 17 residues. Germline assignment: CDR1 SGHDN and CDR2 FVKESK. CDR3: CASSQDRTWGTNEKLFF. The CDR3 DNA follows: TGTGCCAGCAGCCAAGACCGGACCTGGGGAACTAATGAAAAACTGTTTTTT.

This clonotype was counted only a few times. This chain uses TRBV29-1 with TRBJ2-1, with 10 nucleotides matching TRBD2. This CDR3 comprises 14 residues. The V and J ends lost 5 bases and 3 bases, in that order; junction bases with no gene match: 4. CDR1 is SQVTM, CDR2 ANQGSEA, per germline. The CDR3: CSVPASGSYNEQFF. The DNA of the CDR3 is TGCAGCGTTCCTGCTAGCGGGAGCTACAATGAGCAGTTCTTC.

A word on this clonotype: The junction shows a germline mismatch at one end, possibly a read error. J is TRBJ2-1 and V is TRBV2, with a weak D call TRBD2 (5 bases). CDR1 is SNHLY, CDR2 FYNNEI, per germline. The CDR3 has 14 amino acids. The CDR3 nucleotides are TGTGCCGGCAGTGAATCGTCGGGAATTAATGAGCAGTTCTTC. Amino acids: CAGSESSGINEQFF.

This clonotype was detected only a few times. V usage is TRBV12-3 or TRBV12-4 and J usage is TRBJ1-1, with a possible D match to TRBD1 (5 bases). V was cut by 0 bases and J by 6 bases, with 11 bases left in between. The CDR3 is 14 residues long. CDR3 bases: TGTGCCAGCAGTTTAGCGCACGGGACCGCTGAAGCTTTCTTT. As protein: CASSLAHGTAEAFF.

This chain connects TRBV12-3 or TRBV12-4 to TRBJ2-3; 8 nucleotides line up with TRBD1. Losses at the gene ends were 11 bases for V and 1 base for J; bases not matched to a gene: 8. The CDR3 is made up of 14 amino acids. The CDR3 region has the DNA TGTGCCCTCCGTTGGACAGGGTGCACAGATACGCAGTATTTT. Protein product: CALRWTGCTDTQYF.

The chain is built from TRBV6-5 and TRBJ1-2; no clear D. In germline, CDR1 is MNHEY, CDR2 SVGAGI. This CDR3 spans 14 amino acids. The V gene lost 2 bases and the J gene lost 8 bases, with 15 bases spanning the gap. In DNA form, the CDR3 reads TGTGCCAGCAGTTACGCGAGAGAAACCCACGGCTACACCTTC. Protein sequence: CASSYARETHGYTF.

The CDR3 DNA is TGCGCCAGCAGCCCAAGACTCCCGGGACAGGACCTGTACAATGAGCAGTTCTTC. Amino acid sequence: CASSPRLPGQDLYNEQFF. The J gene is TRBJ2-1, the V gene TRBV5-1, with 8 positions matching TRBD1. Germline CDR1 SGHRS, CDR2 YFSETQ. CDR3 length: 18 amino acids. The trim removed 4 bases at V and 4 bases at J, leaving 16 bases unmatched. The full variable domain, completed using reference TRBV5-1 and TRBJ2-1, is KAGVTQTPRYLIKTRGQQVTLSCSPISGHRSVSWYQQTPGQGLQFLFEYFSETQRNKGNFPGRFSGRQFSNSRSEMNVSTLELGDSALYLCASSPRLPGQDLYNEQFFGPGTRLTVL.

There are a few counts of this clonotype. The chain has TRBV2 and TRBJ1-2, with D maybe TRBD1 (5 bases). V dropped 7 bases and J dropped 1 base, with 7 bases sitting between them. The CDR3 has 12 amino acids. The germline CDR1 and CDR2 sequences are SNHLY and FYNNEI. CDR3 nucleotides: TGTGCCAGCACTGGACATAACTATGGCTACACCTTC. Its protein product is CASTGHNYGYTF.

This sequence joins TRBV7-9 and TRBJ1-5; D is possibly TRBD1 (6 bases). V lost 1 base and J 6 bases, leaving 13 bases between the germline ends. This CDR3 has 15 residues. Germline values: CDR1 SEHNR, CDR2 FQNEAQ (reference sequence). CDR3 region: CASSLDDRSSQPQHF. The CDR3 region has the DNA TGTGCCAGCAGCTTAGATGACAGGTCTAGTCAGCCCCAGCATTTT.

This clonotype turned up a few times. The chain employs TRBV10-3 and TRBJ1-2; 10 nucleotides agree with TRBD1. This CDR3 spans 14 amino acids. The germline gives CDR1 ENHRY, CDR2 SYGVKD. V trimming: 11 bases; J trimming: 5 bases; junction bases outside the gene matches: 11. The CDR3 DNA follows: TGTGCCTCACACCCCGGGACAGGGGTTTATGGCTACACCTTC. Its translation is CASHPGTGVYGYTF.

This sequence joins TRBV18 and TRBJ2-5; 13 nucleotides agree with TRBD2. The tail of the sequence fits TRBJ2-7 better, so the J call may be wrong. This CDR3 is 16 amino acids long. From germline, CDR1 is KGHSH and CDR2 LQKENI. CDR3 protein: CASSFQTSGRLGEQYF. The CDR3 DNA sequence: TGTGCCAGCTCCTTCCAGACTAGCGGGAGGTTGGGCGAGCAGTACTTC.